A single sample is the source of the 27 T cell receptor beta chains below, sequenced in a study of T cells in Graves' hyperthyroidism and ophthalmopathy. TCR beta CDR3 regions were amplified from RNA transcripts. HTBI primers were the set used in a first-round RT-PCR of the TCR CDR3. TCRdb reprocessed the multiplex PCR reads with MiXCR, giving one entry per CDR3 protein. This table holds under 300,000 distinct CDR3 sequences, roughly 13% found once. Source material: blood. These receptors all come from a woman in her twenties or thirties with Graves' hyperthyroidism that later progressed to Graves' ophthalmopathy.

This clonotype came up a few times. The chain has TRBV12-3 or TRBV12-4 and TRBJ2-1; TRBD2 matches 7 bases. Losses at the gene ends were 6 bases for V and 9 bases for J; bases not matched to a gene: 5. CDR3 length: 12 residues. The CDR3 sequence: CASSQRGSEQFF. For the CDR3, the DNA is TGTGCCAGCAGCCAGCGGGGTAGTGAGCAGTTCTTC.

The table lists this clonotype with many counts. The rearrangement links TRBV30 to TRBJ1-1, with D unresolved. This CDR3 comprises 11 residues. The germline CDR1 and CDR2 sequences are GTSNPN and SVGIG (reference sequence). The ends were cut back, 0 bases at V and 4 bases at J, with 3 bases in the middle. The chain's CDR3 is CAWSVLTEAFF. The DNA of the CDR3 is TGTGCCTGGAGTGTCCTCACTGAAGCTTTCTTT.

This clonotype was seen ten or more times. The chain recombines TRBV5-8 with TRBJ2-2; 12 bases fit TRBD2. CDR1 and CDR2 (germline): SGHTS, YDEGEE. The CDR3 extends over 17 amino acids. Trimming cost V 3 bases and J 4 bases; bases outside gene matches: 7. The DNA of the CDR3 is TGTGCCAGCAGCTGGGGCGGACTAGCGGGAACCACCGGGGAGCTGTTTTTT. Its protein product is CASSWGGLAGTTGELFF.

About this clonotype itself: A clone one base away is much larger, so this may be a read error. V and J are TRBV7-9 and TRBJ2-1, with D possibly being TRBD1 (6 bases). The CDR3 is made up of 16 amino acids. Germline CDR1 is SEHNR and CDR2 is FQNEAQ (reference sequence). Here the CDR3 reads CASSGKWGPGYNEQLF. The CDR3 DNA follows: TGTGCCAGCAGCGGAAAGTGGGGGCCCGGCTACAATGAGCAGCTCTTC.

This clonotype was recorded many times. The V and J genes are TRBV12-3 or TRBV12-4 and TRBJ1-1, with D tentatively TRBD1 (5 bases). This CDR3 comprises 15 residues. The ends were cut back, 2 bases at V and 3 bases at J, with 13 bases in the middle. This CDR3 reads CASSLLGQEDTEAFF. The DNA of the CDR3 is TGTGCCAGCAGTTTATTGGGGCAGGAAGACACTGAAGCTTTCTTT.

This clonotype was seen many times. CDR3 loop: CASSVDSWGEQYF. CDR3 nucleotides: TGTGCCAGCAGTGTTGACAGTTGGGGCGAGCAGTACTTC. The rearrangement uses TRBV11-3 and TRBJ2-7, with D perhaps matching TRBD1 (5 bases). This CDR3 has 13 residues. Germline loops: CDR1 SGHNT, CDR2 YENEEA. V gave up 6 bases and J gave up 6 bases, with 15 bases separating them. Full variable domain (rest looked up from reference TRBV11-3 and TRBJ2-7): EAGVVQSPRYKIIEKKQPVAFWCNPISGHNTLYWYLQNLGQGPELLIRYENEEAVDDSQLPKDRFSAERLKGVDSTLKIQPAELGDSAVYLCASSVDSWGEQYFGPGTRLTVT.

This clonotype was counted many times. The gene calls are TRBV20-1 and TRBJ2-7; D possibly corresponds to TRBD2 (6 bases). The V end was cut by 0 bases, the J end by 4 bases, with 16 bases between. The germline CDR1 and CDR2 sequences are DFQATT and SNEGSKA (reference sequence). There are 15 residues in the CDR3. CDR3 sequence reads: CSARDVDGRGYEQYF. For the CDR3, the DNA is TGCAGTGCTAGAGATGTCGACGGGAGAGGGTACGAGCAGTACTTC.

This clonotype was observed a handful of times. V is TRBV18 and J is TRBJ2-5, with TRBD1 as a possible D gene (6 bases). This CDR3 spans 14 amino acids. V was trimmed by 7 bases and J by 5 bases, leaving 17 bases between them. The V gene's germline CDR1 is KGHSH and CDR2 LQKENI. The CDR3 loop reads CASFRQAAGETQYF. CDR3 DNA sequence: TGTGCCAGCTTCCGACAGGCGGCCGGGGAGACCCAGTACTTC.

This clonotype was recorded at least ten times. This chain joins TRBV12-3 or TRBV12-4 and TRBJ1-2; D gene uncertain. The V gene lost 7 bases and the J gene lost 3 bases, with 9 bases spanning the gap. This CDR3 region has 12 residues. The chain's CDR3 is CASTPGDYGYTF. CDR3 in DNA: TGTGCCAGCACACCAGGAGACTATGGCTACACCTTC.

This clonotype was seen repeatedly, ten times or more. This rearrangement joins TRBV6-2 or TRBV6-3 to TRBJ2-7; 9 nucleotides line up with TRBD2. V trimming: 7 bases; J trimming: 3 bases; junction bases outside the gene matches: 7. The CDR3 contains 14 residues. Germline V gene lookup returns CDR1 MNHEY and CDR2 SVGEGT. Here the CDR3 reads CASNPSGKSYEQYF. The CDR3 region has the DNA TGTGCCAGCAACCCTAGCGGGAAAAGCTACGAGCAGTACTTC.

This clonotype was detected a few times. The chain links TRBV10-3 to TRBJ2-3, with D possibly being TRBD2 (6 bases). V lost 4 bases, J lost 4 bases, and 12 bases lay in between. The germline V gene has CDR1 ENHRY and CDR2 SYGVKD. The CDR3 extends over 14 amino acids. CDR3 sequence: CAISGSTSSDTQYF. The CDR3, as DNA: TGTGCCATCAGTGGATCGACTAGTTCAGATACGCAGTATTTT.

This clonotype was detected only a few times. V and J are TRBV15 and TRBJ1-5; D may be TRBD1 (5 bases). There are 15 residues in the CDR3. The V end lost 5 bases, the J end lost 6 bases, and 17 bases lay between the germline ends. Germline V gene sequence: CDR1 LNHNV, CDR2 YYDKDF (reference sequence). The CDR3 spells CATSLMGPAFQPQHF. The CDR3 nucleotides are TGTGCCACCAGCCTTATGGGACCCGCTTTTCAGCCCCAGCATTTT.

This clonotype was observed many times. The chain recombines TRBV3-1 with TRBJ2-1; 12 bases line up with TRBD2. CDR3 length equals 14 residues. Germline V lookup: CDR1 LGHDT, CDR2 YNNKEL (reference sequence). V was pared by 7 bases and J by 6 bases, with 4 bases of the junction left unmatched. CDR3 protein: CASKLAGGFNEQFF. CDR3 DNA sequence: TGTGCCAGCAAACTAGCGGGAGGATTCAATGAGCAGTTCTTC.

This clonotype has a count of ten or more. The rearrangement joins TRBV29-1 to TRBJ2-7; D assignment may be TRBD1 or TRBD2 (5 bases each). Per germline, CDR1 SQVTM and CDR2 ANQGSEA. V was cut by 1 base and J by 6 bases, with 19 bases left in between. This CDR3 has 15 residues. The CDR3 region has the DNA TGCAGCGTTGAAGTCGGACAAGCCCTGGCGGGCGAGCAGTACTTC. Translation gives CSVEVGQALAGEQYF.

The table lists this clonotype with many counts. The rearrangement joins TRBV7-3 to TRBJ1-2, with D possibly being TRBD1 (5 bases). This CDR3 contains 15 residues. In germline, CDR1 is SGHTA, CDR2 FQGTGA. Trimming cost V 2 bases and J 3 bases, with 13 bases left between them. CDR3 residues: CASSLVGGTDYGYTF. The CDR3 bases are TGTGCCAGCAGCTTAGTTGGGGGAACTGACTATGGCTACACCTTC.

The rearrangement joins TRBV6-2 or TRBV6-3 to TRBJ2-5; 7 nucleotides agree with TRBD1. This CDR3 is built from 18 residues. With 2 bases clipped from V and 1 base from J, the junction kept 13 bases outside the gene matches. Germline V gene data show CDR1 as MNHEY and CDR2 as SVGEGT. The CDR3 coding sequence is TGTGCCAGCAGTTACGGGACAGAAACAGACTCTCTCCAAGAGACCCAGTACTTC. This encodes CASSYGTETDSLQETQYF.

This clonotype was found many times. DNA of the CDR3: TGTGCCAGCAGTGAAGTTAGGACTCACTACGAGCAGTACTTC. It specifies CASSEVRTHYEQYF. The rearrangement joins TRBV2 to TRBJ2-7, with D possibly TRBD2 on 5 matching bases. The ends were cut back, 1 base at V and 3 bases at J, with 10 bases in the middle. Germline loops: CDR1 SNHLY, CDR2 FYNNEI. This CDR3 region has 14 residues.

This clonotype was seen ten or more times. The V and J genes are TRBV7-9 and TRBJ2-1; TRBD2 aligns across 8 bases. Germline CDR1 is SEHNR and CDR2 is FQNEAQ (reference sequence). CDR3 length equals 13 residues. With 5 bases clipped from V and 8 bases from J, the junction kept 5 bases outside the gene matches. The CDR3, as DNA: TGTGCCAGCAGCAACGGGAGGGCGCATGAGCAGTTCTTC. It yields the protein CASSNGRAHEQFF.

The sample holds many counts of this clonotype. The V and J genes are TRBV19 and TRBJ2-3; 13 positions match TRBD2. CDR1 LNHDA and CDR2 SQIVND come from the germline V gene (reference sequence). Trimming took 5 bases from V and 3 from J; bases not matched to a gene: 8. This CDR3 is built from 17 residues. The chain's CDR3 is CASSVWTSGSGTDTQYF. The CDR3 DNA sequence: TGTGCCAGTAGTGTCTGGACTAGCGGGAGTGGTACAGATACGCAGTATTTT.

This clonotype appeared a few times. The chain uses TRBV28 and TRBJ1-5, with D uncertain. This CDR3 is 15 amino acids long. V lost 11 bases, J lost 4 bases, and 21 bases lay in between. Per germline, CDR1 MDHEN and CDR2 SYDVKM. The DNA of the CDR3 is TGTGCCGGCACCCTACTCGGACGCGATAATCAGCCCCAGCATTTT. As protein: CAGTLLGRDNQPQHF.

This clonotype was observed at least ten times. The chain couples TRBV27 to TRBJ2-7; D not resolved. CDR1 MNHEY and CDR2 SMNVEV come from the germline V gene (reference sequence). Trimming pared 5 bases from V and 1 base from J, leaving 9 bases between. This CDR3 region has 13 residues. The CDR3 nucleotides are TGTGCCAGCAGTAAGTGGCCTTCCTACGAGCAGTACTTC. This translates into CASSKWPSYEQYF.

This clonotype was observed many times. V usage is TRBV7-2 and J usage is TRBJ2-2; TRBD1 or TRBD2 may be the D gene (5 bases each). V was shortened by 3 bases and J by 0 bases, with 8 bases between the two germline ends. This CDR3 region has 15 residues. CDR1 and CDR2 from the germline V gene are SGHTA and FQGNSA. CDR3 in amino acids: CASSFGGANTGELFF. For the CDR3, the DNA is TGTGCCAGCAGCTTTGGGGGTGCGAACACCGGGGAGCTGTTTTTT.

In this sample, this clonotype turned up a few times. The chain has TRBV6-5 and TRBJ2-3; 11 bases line up with TRBD2. CDR1 and CDR2 from the germline V gene are MNHEY and SVGAGI. V trimming: 0 bases; J trimming: 6 bases; junction bases outside the gene matches: 2. The CDR3 totals 15 residues. The CDR3 DNA sequence: TGTGCCAGCAGTTACTCTGGGACTAGCGGTGATACGCAGTATTTT. It specifies CASSYSGTSGDTQYF.

The rearrangement links TRBV6-2 or TRBV6-3 to TRBJ1-2; D not certain. With 4 bases removed from V and 0 bases from J, the gap between germline ends came to 9 bases. The CDR3 spans 14 residues. The germline V gene encodes CDR1 MNHEY and CDR2 SVGEGT. The CDR3 sequence is CASSWTLTNYGYTF. In DNA, the CDR3 is TGTGCCAGCAGTTGGACCTTAACTAACTATGGCTACACCTTC.

This clonotype was detected many times. This CDR3 is CASSPAAAGIHTEAFF. In nucleotides, the CDR3 is TGTGCCAGCAGCCCTGCTGCGGCAGGGATTCACACTGAAGCTTTCTTT. The gene calls are TRBV7-6 and TRBJ1-1, with a tentative D call TRBD1 (5 bases). The CDR3 covers 16 residues. Looked up from germline, CDR1 is SGHVS and CDR2 is FNYEAQ. V was pared by 5 bases and J by 3 bases, with 19 bases between.

In its sample, this clonotype was seen many times. V usage is TRBV28 and J usage is TRBJ1-1, with TRBD1 matching over 7 bases. CDR3 length: 13 residues. In germline, CDR1 is MDHEN, CDR2 SYDVKM. The ends lost 3 bases at V and 6 bases at J; junction bases unmatched: 4. CDR3 sequence reads: CASSFFQGAEAFF. The DNA of the CDR3 is TGTGCCAGCAGTTTTTTCCAGGGGGCTGAAGCTTTCTTT.

J is TRBJ1-2 and V is TRBV5-1; 7 nucleotides line up with TRBD1. CDR3 size: 16 residues. V shed 0 bases, J shed 5 bases, and the junction held 10 bases outside the gene matches. Per germline, CDR1 SGHRS and CDR2 YFSETQ. The CDR3 coding sequence is TGCGCCAGCAGCTTGGCGGACAGGCCTGGGCCGTATGGCTACACCTTC. It translates to CASSLADRPGPYGYTF.